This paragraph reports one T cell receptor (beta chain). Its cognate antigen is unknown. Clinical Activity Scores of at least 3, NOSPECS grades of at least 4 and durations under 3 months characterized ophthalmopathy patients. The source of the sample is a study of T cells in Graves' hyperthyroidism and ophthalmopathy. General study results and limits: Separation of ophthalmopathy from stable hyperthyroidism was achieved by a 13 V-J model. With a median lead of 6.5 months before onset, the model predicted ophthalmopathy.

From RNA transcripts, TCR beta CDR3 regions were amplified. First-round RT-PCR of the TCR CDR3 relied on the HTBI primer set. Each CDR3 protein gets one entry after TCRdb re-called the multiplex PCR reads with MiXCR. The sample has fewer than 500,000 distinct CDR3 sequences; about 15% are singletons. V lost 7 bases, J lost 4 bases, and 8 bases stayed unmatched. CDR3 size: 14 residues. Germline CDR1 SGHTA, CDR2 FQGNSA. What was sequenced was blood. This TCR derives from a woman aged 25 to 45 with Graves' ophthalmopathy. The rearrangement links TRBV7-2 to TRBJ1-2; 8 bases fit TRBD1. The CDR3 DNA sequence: TGTGCCAGCAAAGGGACAGGAGACCTCTATGGCTACACCTTC. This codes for CASKGTGDLYGYTF.